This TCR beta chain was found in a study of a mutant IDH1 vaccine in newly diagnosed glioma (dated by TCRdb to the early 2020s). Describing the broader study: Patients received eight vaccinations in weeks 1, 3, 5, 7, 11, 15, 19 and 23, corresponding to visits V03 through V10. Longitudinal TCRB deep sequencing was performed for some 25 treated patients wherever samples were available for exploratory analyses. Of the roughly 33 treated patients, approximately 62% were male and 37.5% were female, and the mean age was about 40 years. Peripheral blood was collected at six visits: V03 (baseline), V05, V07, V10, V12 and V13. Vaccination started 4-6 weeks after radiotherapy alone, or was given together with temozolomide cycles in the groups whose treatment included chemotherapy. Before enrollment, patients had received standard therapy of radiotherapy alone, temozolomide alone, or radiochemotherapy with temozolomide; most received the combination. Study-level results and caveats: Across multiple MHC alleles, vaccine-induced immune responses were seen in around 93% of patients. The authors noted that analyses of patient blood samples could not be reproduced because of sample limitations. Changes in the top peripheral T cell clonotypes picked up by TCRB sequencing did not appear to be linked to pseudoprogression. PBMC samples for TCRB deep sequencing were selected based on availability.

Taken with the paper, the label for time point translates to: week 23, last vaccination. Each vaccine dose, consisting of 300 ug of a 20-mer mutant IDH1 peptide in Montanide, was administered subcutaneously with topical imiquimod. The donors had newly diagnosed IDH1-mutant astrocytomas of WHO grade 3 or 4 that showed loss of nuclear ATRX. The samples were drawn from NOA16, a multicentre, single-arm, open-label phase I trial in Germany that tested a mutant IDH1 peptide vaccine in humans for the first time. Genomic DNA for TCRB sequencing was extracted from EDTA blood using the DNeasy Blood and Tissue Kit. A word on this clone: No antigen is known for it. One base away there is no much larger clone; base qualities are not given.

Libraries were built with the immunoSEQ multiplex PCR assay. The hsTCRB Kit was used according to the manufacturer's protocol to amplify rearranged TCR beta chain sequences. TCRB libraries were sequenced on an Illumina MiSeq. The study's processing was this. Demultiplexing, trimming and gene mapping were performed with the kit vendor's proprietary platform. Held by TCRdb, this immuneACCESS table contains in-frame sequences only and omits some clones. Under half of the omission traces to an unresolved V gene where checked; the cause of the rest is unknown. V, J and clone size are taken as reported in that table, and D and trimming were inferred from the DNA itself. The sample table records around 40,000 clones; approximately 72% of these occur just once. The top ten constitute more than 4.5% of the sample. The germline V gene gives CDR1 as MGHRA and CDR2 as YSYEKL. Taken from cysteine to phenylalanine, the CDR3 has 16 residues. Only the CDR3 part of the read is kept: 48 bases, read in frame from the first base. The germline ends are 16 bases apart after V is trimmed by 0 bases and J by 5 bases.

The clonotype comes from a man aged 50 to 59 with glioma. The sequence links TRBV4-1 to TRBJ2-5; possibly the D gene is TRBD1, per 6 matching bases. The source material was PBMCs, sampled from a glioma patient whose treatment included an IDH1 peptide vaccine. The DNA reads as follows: TGCGCCAGCAGCCAAGATCCGGAACAGGGCTGGGAGACCCAGTACTTC. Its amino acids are CASSQDPEQGWETQYF.